These 22 T cell receptor beta chains were all obtained from the same sample, sequenced in a study of blood T cell repertoires in COVID-19. Only in-frame clones appear in the TCRdb table, and some are missing; sequencing was by immunoSEQ multiplex PCR. The sample shows about 200,000 clones, about 90% of them seen only once. Sequenced material: peripheral blood. These receptors were taken from a man between 18 and 29 years old with active or convalescent COVID-19.

Here the CDR3 DNA reads TGTGCCAGCTCTCCCAGGGCTGGAAACACCATATATTTT. It yields the protein CASSPRAGNTIYF. J is TRBJ1-3 and V is TRBV18; TRBD1 is a possible D gene (5 bases). The CDR3 is 13 residues long. V shed 6 bases and J shed 2 bases, with 8 bases lying between them. From germline, CDR1 is KGHSH and CDR2 LQKENI. Based on the CDR3 plus reference TRBV18 and TRBJ1-3, the full variable domain is NAGVMQNPRHLVRRRGQEARLRCSPMKGHSHVYWYRQLPEEGLKFMVYLQKENIIDESGMPKERFSAEFPKEGPSILRIQQVVRGDSAAYFCASSPRAGNTIYFGEGSWLTVV.

The J gene is TRBJ2-1, the V gene TRBV3-1 (or the pseudogene TRBV3-2); TRBD2 matches 13 bases. The CDR3 runs to 15 residues. The ends lost 1 base at V and 10 bases at J; junction bases unmatched: 4. Germline CDR1 reads LGHDT; CDR2 reads YNNKEL (reference sequence). The CDR3 sequence is CASSQGTSGSWEQFF. Written as DNA, the CDR3 is TGTGCCAGCAGCCAAGGGACTAGCGGGAGCTGGGAGCAGTTCTTC.

The genes are TRBV19 and TRBJ1-2; the D gene is possibly TRBD1 (6 bases). Trimming removed 1 base at V and 7 bases at J, with 10 bases between. The CDR3 runs to 13 residues. Per the germline V gene, CDR1 is LNHDA and CDR2 is SQIVND (reference sequence). The CDR3 DNA reads TGTGCCAGTAGTATAGTTGGACAGCGTGGCTACACCTTC. Translating gives CASSIVGQRGYTF.

The J gene is TRBJ2-1, the V gene TRBV3-1 (or the pseudogene TRBV3-2); D not certain. The ends were cut back, 5 bases at V and 9 bases at J, with 14 bases in the middle. The CDR3 contains 13 residues. Germline V gene data show CDR1 as LGHDT and CDR2 as YNNKEL (reference sequence). The CDR3 sequence is CASSTALASEQFF. For the CDR3, the DNA is TGTGCCAGCAGCACCGCCCTGGCTAGTGAGCAGTTCTTC.

This sequence joins TRBV12-3 or TRBV12-4 and TRBJ2-7; a possible D gene is TRBD2 (6 bases). This CDR3 has 13 residues. V lost 6 bases and J lost 2, with 11 bases in between. Here the CDR3 DNA reads TGTGCCAGCAGGGGGGGTTACCCCTACGAGCAGTACTTC. Protein: CASRGGYPYEQYF.

The rearrangement links TRBV30 to TRBJ2-3; the match to TRBD2 covers 12 bases. Unmatched junction bases numbered 13, after V lost 2 bases and J lost 1 base. This CDR3 contains 19 residues. Germline values: CDR1 GTSNPN, CDR2 SVGIG (reference sequence). The CDR3 spells CAWSPNLRRLAGGTDTQYF. The DNA for the CDR3 is TGTGCCTGGAGTCCCAACCTCCGGCGACTAGCGGGAGGCACAGATACGCAGTATTTT.

The gene calls are TRBV19 and TRBJ2-7; 10 bases fit TRBD1. This CDR3 has 17 residues. V lost 3 bases to trimming and J lost 3 bases; unmatched junction nucleotides: 11. Per the germline V gene, CDR1 is LNHDA and CDR2 is SQIVND (reference sequence). The DNA for the CDR3 is TGTGCCAGTAGTATTCACGGGGGGACAGGGGAGGTCTACGAGCAGTACTTC. As protein: CASSIHGGTGEVYEQYF. Full variable domain (outside the CDR3, taken from reference TRBV19 and TRBJ2-7): DGGITQSPKYLFRKEGQNVTLSCEQNLNHDAMYWYRQDPGQGLRLIYYSQIVNDFQKGDIAEGYSVSREKKESFPLTVTSAQKNPTAFYLCASSIHGGTGEVYEQYFGPGTRLTVT.

This rearrangement joins TRBV9 to TRBJ2-3, with 14 bases identical to TRBD2. The V segment lost 4 bases and the J segment 0 bases; nucleotides outside the gene matches: 10. The CDR3 runs 19 residues. The germline V gene encodes CDR1 SGDLS and CDR2 YYNGEE. The CDR3 sequence is CASSPSRTSGRTSTDTQYF. The CDR3 DNA sequence: TGTGCCAGCAGCCCCTCAAGGACTAGCGGGAGGACCAGCACAGATACGCAGTATTTT.

The V call is TRBV5-4, the J call TRBJ2-1; 9 bases fit TRBD2. CDR1 is SGHNT and CDR2 is YYREEE in the germline V gene (reference sequence). This CDR3 spans 14 amino acids. V lost 2 bases, J lost 9 bases, and 6 bases stayed unmatched. This CDR3 reads CASSFLAGSGEQFF. CDR3 coding DNA: TGTGCCAGCAGCTTCCTAGCGGGATCGGGTGAGCAGTTCTTC.

This clone was seen at least ten times. V and J are TRBV19 and TRBJ2-6, with 7 positions matching TRBD1. CDR1 is LNHDA, CDR2 SQIVND, per germline (reference sequence). After removal of 3 bases from V and 1 base from J, the junction contained 9 bases not matched to a gene. The CDR3 runs 18 residues. DNA of the CDR3: TGTGCCAGTAGTATGACAGGGCCCTGGGGGTCTGGGGCCAACGTCCTGACTTTC. Protein: CASSMTGPWGSGANVLTF. The full variable domain, with the rest looked up from reference TRBV19 and TRBJ2-6, is DGGITQSPKYLFRKEGQNVTLSCEQNLNHDAMYWYRQDPGQGLRLIYYSQIVNDFQKGDIAEGYSVSREKKESFPLTVTSAQKNPTAFYLCASSMTGPWGSGANVLTFGAGSRLTVL.

This clone was seen just once. The genes are TRBV5-1 and TRBJ2-3, with D perhaps matching TRBD1 (6 bases). The CDR3 length is 17 residues. Germline CDR1 is SGHRS and CDR2 is YFSETQ. Trimming took 3 bases from V and 3 from J, leaving 20 bases between them. The DNA of the CDR3 is TGCGCCAGCAGCTCAAAGACACAGGGCACCAGGACAGATACGCAGTATTTT. Its translation: CASSSKTQGTRTDTQYF.

J is TRBJ1-5 and V is TRBV7-2; 9 nucleotides line up with TRBD1. The CDR3 has 16 amino acids. The germline CDR1 and CDR2 sequences are SGHTA and FQGNSA. J gave up 2 bases and V 5 bases, and 7 bases lay outside the gene matches. This CDR3 reads CASSQGRTGGNQPQHF. In DNA, the CDR3 is TGTGCCAGCAGCCAGGGGCGGACAGGGGGCAATCAGCCCCAGCATTTT.

The chain joins TRBV6-5 to TRBJ1-1; the D is unclear. Trimming took 4 bases from V and 0 from J, leaving 9 bases between them. There are 14 residues in the CDR3. Germline V gene lookup returns CDR1 MNHEY and CDR2 SVGAGI. CDR3 loop: CASSLTHLNTEAFF. The CDR3 bases are TGTGCCAGCAGTTTAACACATCTGAACACTGAAGCTTTCTTT.

The chain is built from TRBV18 and TRBJ2-7; possibly TRBD1 for D (8 bases). In germline, CDR1 is KGHSH, CDR2 LQKENI. The CDR3 sequence is 17 residues long. Trimming took off 2 bases at V and 5 bases at J, with 22 bases between the two ends. CDR3 region: CASSPNEAGQVLNEQYF. CDR3 nucleotides: TGTGCCAGCTCACCAAACGAAGCGGGACAGGTTTTAAACGAGCAGTACTTC.

The chain employs TRBV19 and TRBJ2-5; 16 bases fit TRBD2. Germline V lookup: CDR1 LNHDA, CDR2 SQIVND (reference sequence). The CDR3 extends over 18 amino acids. V lost 4 bases and J lost 2; bases outside the gene matches: 7. The CDR3 region is CASSSTGLAGGVQETQYF. The CDR3 DNA is TGTGCCAGTAGTAGTACGGGACTAGCGGGGGGGGTTCAAGAGACCCAGTACTTC.

The V and J genes are TRBV10-3 and TRBJ2-1, with 7 bases that match TRBD2. V dropped 4 bases and J dropped 5; count of bases not matched to a gene: 5. The CDR3 length is 14 residues. In germline, CDR1 is ENHRY, CDR2 SYGVKD. CDR3 in amino acids: CAISAVGGNNEQFF. The CDR3, as DNA: TGTGCCATCAGTGCTGTGGGAGGGAACAATGAGCAGTTCTTC.

This chain connects TRBV9 to TRBJ2-3, with 12 bases identical to TRBD2. Trimming removed 0 bases from V and 2 bases from J; junction bases left unmatched: 1. Germline V gene sequence: CDR1 SGDLS, CDR2 YYNGEE. The CDR3 sequence is 16 residues long. The CDR3 bases are TGTGCCAGCAGCGTAGGACTAGCGGGGGCCACAGATACGCAGTATTTT. It yields the protein CASSVGLAGATDTQYF. The full variable domain, rest sourced from reference TRBV9 and TRBJ2-3, is DSGVTQTPKHLITATGQRVTLRCSPRSGDLSVYWYQQSLDQGLQFLIQYYNGEERAKGNILERFSAQQFPDLHSELNLSSLELGDSALYFCASSVGLAGATDTQYFGPGTRLTVL.

This clone was seen repeatedly, ten times or more. The V call is TRBV25-1, the J call TRBJ1-2, with D perhaps matching TRBD1 (5 bases). Between the trimmed V and J ends, which lost 7 bases and 3 bases, there was a span of 9 bases. Per germline, CDR1 MGHDK and CDR2 SYGVNS. This CDR3 is 12 amino acids long. CDR3 sequence (DNA): TGTGCCAGCAAAGGAGGGGACTATGGCTACACCTTC. Encoded protein: CASKGGDYGYTF.

The rearrangement joins TRBV30 to TRBJ1-1; 10 bases are shared with TRBD1. The CDR3 extends over 15 amino acids. Germline-derived CDR1 and CDR2 are GTSNPN and SVGIG (reference sequence). V trimming: 0 bases; J trimming: 4 bases; junction bases outside the gene matches: 5. The CDR3 spells CAWSVPGQGSTEAFF. CDR3 sequence (DNA): TGTGCCTGGAGTGTACCGGGACAGGGGAGCACTGAAGCTTTCTTT.

A few counts support this clone. The rearrangement uses TRBV6-1 and TRBJ1-2; 7 positions agree with TRBD1. Per the germline V gene, CDR1 is MNHNS and CDR2 is SASEGT. The CDR3 sequence is 16 residues long. The junction had 11 bases not matched to a gene; V was cut back by 3 bases and J by 4 bases. DNA for the CDR3: TGTGCCAGCAGTGACGGGACAGTGAAACGCGGCTATGGCTACACCTTC. This sequence encodes CASSDGTVKRGYGYTF.

This chain joins TRBV11-2 and TRBJ1-4, with D possibly matching TRBD1 (6 bases). CDR3 size: 16 residues. V lost 1 base to trimming and J lost 8 bases, with 17 bases between them. Per germline, CDR1 SGHAT and CDR2 FQNNGV. The CDR3 DNA reads as TGTGCCAGCAGCTTAGTCGGACAGATTACGGTCGAAAAACTGTTTTTT. Translation gives CASSLVGQITVEKLFF.

In this sample, this clone turned up once. Sequence at one end of the junction differs from germline and may be a read error. The chain has TRBV30 and TRBJ2-1, with 12 bases fitting TRBD2. CDR3 length: 13 residues. Germline assignment: CDR1 GTSNPN and CDR2 SVGIG (reference sequence). The CDR3 sequence: CAWSATSGGNRLF. The DNA for the CDR3 is TGTGCCTGGAGTGCGACTAGCGGGGGTAATAGGCTCTTC.